Presented here are 29 T cell receptor beta chains from one specimen sequenced in a study of identical twins. TCRdb ran MiXCR on the 5' RACE reads and lists one entry per CDR3 protein. Among around 670,000 distinct CDR3 sequences, 5.5% to 6.5% were seen once, and the ten largest hold roughly 1.8%. The specimen was naive T cells sorted from blood. These TCRs come from a man in his late teens or twenties in good health.

This clonotype appeared many times. The chain combines TRBV18 with TRBJ2-1; the D gene is possibly TRBD2 (5 bases). CDR1 is KGHSH and CDR2 is LQKENI in the germline V gene. The length of the CDR3 is 15 residues. V was pared by 0 bases and J by 2 bases, with 8 bases between. CDR3 bases: TGTGCCAGCTCACCACCAAGCGGCCCCTACAATGAGCAGTTCTTC. Amino acids: CASSPPSGPYNEQFF.

Ten or more counts support this clonotype. The gene calls are TRBV25-1 and TRBJ1-4; 8 nucleotides line up with TRBD1. The CDR3 covers 15 residues. J gave up 5 bases and V 6 bases, and 8 bases lay outside the gene matches. Germline V gives CDR1 MGHDK, CDR2 SYGVNS. The CDR3 bases are TGTGCCAGCAGAGGACCGGGACAGGAGAATGAAAAACTGTTTTTT. Translating it yields CASRGPGQENEKLFF.

Ten or more counts support this clonotype. V gene TRBV29-1 combines with J gene TRBJ2-5; tentatively, D is TRBD1 (5 bases). The CDR3 has 12 amino acids. CDR1 and CDR2 (germline): SQVTM, ANQGSEA. Trimming took off 4 bases at V and 4 bases at J, with 10 bases between the two ends. This CDR3 reads CSVVGVGETQYF. The DNA of the CDR3 is TGCAGCGTTGTAGGGGTGGGAGAGACCCAGTACTTC.

The chain has TRBV20-1 and TRBJ2-5; D may be TRBD1 (6 bases). This CDR3 has 13 amino acids. The V gene lost 3 bases and the J gene lost 5 bases, with 13 bases spanning the gap. Per germline, CDR1 DFQATT and CDR2 SNEGSKA (reference sequence). The DNA of the CDR3 is TGCAGTGCTAGGAAAACAGGGCGCGAGACCCAGTACTTC. It encodes CSARKTGRETQYF.

This clonotype was counted many times. One junction end does not reproduce the germline sequence, and a read error may be involved. The chain carries TRBV5-1 and TRBJ2-1, with 10 bases fitting TRBD2. The germline gives CDR1 SGHRS, CDR2 YFSETQ. This CDR3 is 15 amino acids long. This CDR3 is CASSLVAGGLNEQFF. The CDR3 coding sequence is TGTGCCAGCAGCTTAGTAGCGGGGGGTCTCAATGAGCAGTTCTTC. Looking up the rest from reference TRBV5-1 and TRBJ2-1 gives the full variable domain: KAGVTQTPRYLIKTRGQQVTLSCSPISGHRSVSWYQQTPGQGLQFLFEYFSETQRNKGNFPGRFSGRQFSNSRSEMNVSTLELGDSALYLCASSLVAGGLNEQFFGPGTRLTVL.

V usage is TRBV20-1 and J usage is TRBJ1-5; D gene uncertain. This CDR3 spans 13 amino acids. CDR1 DFQATT and CDR2 SNEGSKA come from the germline V gene (reference sequence). Trimming removed 6 bases at V and 5 bases at J, with 14 bases between. Here the CDR3 DNA reads TGCAGTGCAGGACGGGGAGCAGATCAGCCCCAGCATTTT. Translating it yields CSAGRGADQPQHF.

This clonotype was counted at least ten times. V usage is TRBV20-1 and J usage is TRBJ1-2, with TRBD1 as a possible D gene (5 bases). The CDR3 consists of 13 residues. Germline V gene lookup returns CDR1 DFQATT and CDR2 SNEGSKA (reference sequence). V lost 0 bases to trimming and J lost 7 bases, with 12 bases between them. Here the CDR3 reads CSARDQVGGGYTF. CDR3 bases: TGCAGTGCTAGAGATCAGGTCGGGGGTGGCTACACCTTC.

This clonotype was seen many times. Written as DNA, the CDR3 is TGTGCCAGCAGTTTATATTCGGCGGGAGAGTCCTACAATGAGCAGTTCTTC. It codes for CASSLYSAGESYNEQFF. J is TRBJ2-1 and V is TRBV27; 7 nucleotides match TRBD2. J was trimmed by 1 base and V by 1 base; bases with no gene match: 7. Germline V gene sequence: CDR1 MNHEY, CDR2 SMNVEV (reference sequence). CDR3 length: 17 amino acids.

About this clonotype: A read error may produce the germline difference seen at one junction end. The chain is built from TRBV7-6 and TRBJ2-3, with D possibly being TRBD2 (6 bases). The CDR3 totals 16 residues. The V gene's germline CDR1 is SGHVS and CDR2 FNYEAQ. CDR3 protein: CASILDTGRGADTQYF. The CDR3 DNA reads as TGTGCCAGCATCTTAGATACCGGGAGAGGCGCAGATACGCAGTATTTT.

This clonotype was detected only a few times. CDR3 sequence reads: CASTGTDPRATEAFF. The CDR3 DNA reads as TGTGCCAGTACCGGGACAGACCCCAGGGCCACTGAAGCTTTCTTT. The V call is TRBV28, the J call TRBJ1-1; 7 positions match TRBD1. Germline loops: CDR1 MDHEN, CDR2 SYDVKM. The CDR3 runs to 15 residues. The trim removed 9 bases at V and 4 bases at J, leaving 14 bases unmatched.

The chain combines TRBV29-1 with TRBJ2-7; 7 positions match TRBD2. The ends lost 7 bases at V and 3 bases at J; junction bases unmatched: 12. CDR1 and CDR2 (germline): SQVTM, ANQGSEA. There are 14 residues in the CDR3. For the CDR3, the DNA is TGCAGCGCCTTGGGGGGGAACAACAACTACGAGCAGTACTTC. The encoded protein is CSALGGNNNYEQYF.

This clonotype was recorded at least ten times. V usage is TRBV12-3 or TRBV12-4 and J usage is TRBJ1-4; 9 bases map to TRBD1. The CDR3 loop spans 16 amino acids. Trimming at V came to 5 bases and at J to 9 bases, leaving 13 bases not matched to a gene. CDR3 DNA: TGTGCCAGCAGTCATCGACAGGGGGGAGAGGTGAAAAAACTGTTTTTT. It yields the protein CASSHRQGGEVKKLFF.

This clonotype was found many times. This chain connects TRBV7-9 to TRBJ2-5; tentatively, D is TRBD1 (6 bases). CDR3 size: 13 residues. V gave up 8 bases and J gave up 4 bases, with 14 bases separating them. Germline CDR1 is SEHNR and CDR2 is FQNEAQ (reference sequence). Here the CDR3 reads CASRQTGLETQYF. The CDR3 region has the DNA TGTGCCAGCCGACAAACAGGGTTAGAGACCCAGTACTTC.

The chain joins TRBV3-1 to TRBJ2-2; D remains ambiguous. The V end lost 1 base, the J end lost 5 bases, and 8 bases lay between the germline ends. Germline lookup yields CDR1 LGHDT and CDR2 YNNKEL (reference sequence). The CDR3 has 14 amino acids. The CDR3 sequence is CASSQVWGTGELFF. CDR3 bases: TGTGCCAGCAGCCAAGTATGGGGAACCGGGGAGCTGTTTTTT.

This clonotype was picked up many times. CDR3 in DNA: TGCGCCAGCAGACGGGACAGGGCAGACTACGAGCAGTACGTC. Translation: CASRRDRADYEQYV. The chain links TRBV5-1 to TRBJ2-7, with 9 bases lining up with TRBD1. Trimming cost V 5 bases and J 3 bases; bases outside gene matches: 6. The length of the CDR3 is 14 residues. Looked up from germline, CDR1 is SGHRS and CDR2 is YFSETQ.

The J gene is TRBJ2-1, the V gene TRBV6-1; 12 bases agree with TRBD2. Trimming took 6 bases from V and 10 from J; bases not matched to a gene: 7. Germline V gene lookup returns CDR1 MNHNS and CDR2 SASEGT. This CDR3 spans 14 amino acids. The chain's CDR3 is CASSVLAGGGEQFF. As DNA, the CDR3 is TGTGCCAGCAGCGTACTAGCGGGAGGTGGCGAGCAGTTCTTC.

This clonotype was detected a few times. The chain links TRBV29-1 to TRBJ2-7; 8 bases are a match to TRBD1. CDR3 length: 14 residues. V lost 6 bases to trimming and J lost 3 bases; unmatched junction nucleotides: 10. CDR1 SQVTM and CDR2 ANQGSEA come from the germline V gene. CDR3 nucleotides: TGCAGCGTCGAGTTGACAGGGGAAGACTACGAGCAGTACGTC. As protein: CSVELTGEDYEQYV.

This clonotype occurred many times. The chain is built from TRBV7-9 and TRBJ2-7, with D tentatively TRBD1 or TRBD2 (5 bases each). The germline V and J ends were trimmed by 4 bases and 3 bases, with 13 bases remaining between them. Germline V gene data show CDR1 as SEHNR and CDR2 as FQNEAQ (reference sequence). This CDR3 is built from 14 residues. The CDR3 DNA sequence: TGTGCCAGCAGCTCACCTAGGGACCTCTACGAGCAGTACTTC. It specifies CASSSPRDLYEQYF.

This clonotype was seen more than once but under ten times. The genes are TRBV2 and TRBJ2-7; 8 nucleotides align to TRBD2. The germline CDR1 and CDR2 sequences are SNHLY and FYNNEI. The trim removed 4 bases at V and 7 bases at J, leaving 9 bases unmatched. This CDR3 is built from 14 residues. The CDR3, as DNA: TGTGCCAGCAGTGTCGCGGGAGGTACAGGGGAGCAGTACTTC. Its translation is CASSVAGGTGEQYF. The variable domain in full, completed from reference TRBV2 and TRBJ2-7, reads EPEVTQTPSHQVTQMGQEVILRCVPISNHLYFYWYRQILGQKVEFLVSFYNNEISEKSEIFDDQFSVERPDGSNFTLKIRSTKLEDSAMYFCASSVAGGTGEQYFGPGTRLTVT.

There are many counts of this clonotype. The chain links TRBV4-2 to TRBJ2-1; either TRBD1 or TRBD2 may fit D (5 bases each). Deletions cut 6 bases from V and 9 bases from J, with 15 bases between. CDR3 size: 13 residues. Germline CDR1 and CDR2: LGHNA and YNFKEQ. Here the CDR3 reads CASSRRDPVEQFF. CDR3 nucleotides: TGTGCCAGCAGTCGTCGGGACCCGGTTGAGCAGTTCTTC.

The V gene is TRBV20-1, the J gene TRBJ2-1, with D maybe TRBD1 (6 bases). Germline V gene data show CDR1 as DFQATT and CDR2 as SNEGSKA (reference sequence). CDR3 size: 17 residues. Deletions cut 0 bases from V and 6 bases from J, with 21 bases between. The CDR3 here is CSARDSGAAGRTNEQFF. The DNA of the CDR3 is TGCAGTGCTAGAGATTCAGGGGCCGCCGGTCGGACCAATGAGCAGTTCTTC.

This clonotype was detected a few times. The chain recombines TRBV18 with TRBJ2-7; 7 bases agree with TRBD1. V lost 2 bases to trimming and J lost 7 bases; unmatched junction nucleotides: 5. This CDR3 is built from 13 residues. The germline CDR1 and CDR2 sequences are KGHSH and LQKENI. DNA for the CDR3: TGTGCCAGCTCACCAAAACAGGGGAGTGAGCAGTACTTC. This sequence encodes CASSPKQGSEQYF.

This chain joins TRBV27 and TRBJ2-7; D could derive from TRBD1 or TRBD2 (5 bases each). Germline CDR1 and CDR2: MNHEY and SMNVEV (reference sequence). The V gene lost 3 bases and the J gene lost 6 bases, with 12 bases spanning the gap. The CDR3 length is 13 residues. CDR3: CASSFDRGAEQYV. The DNA of the CDR3 is TGTGCCAGCAGTTTTGATAGAGGGGCCGAGCAGTACGTC.

This clonotype was seen many times. The rearrangement joins TRBV5-1 to TRBJ1-2; 11 bases are shared with TRBD1. The V gene's germline CDR1 is SGHRS and CDR2 YFSETQ. The junction had 13 bases not matched to a gene; V was cut back by 4 bases and J by 2 bases. This CDR3 spans 18 amino acids. The chain's CDR3 is CASSPGQGELRQNYGYTF. For the CDR3, the DNA is TGCGCCAGCAGCCCGGGACAGGGGGAACTTCGCCAAAACTATGGCTACACCTTC.

This clonotype has more than one count but fewer than ten. V is TRBV6-1 and J is TRBJ1-2; 8 nucleotides align to TRBD1. The germline V gene encodes CDR1 MNHNS and CDR2 SASEGT. The ends lost 6 bases at V and 1 base at J; junction bases unmatched: 4. The length of the CDR3 is 14 residues. The CDR3 DNA follows: TGTGCCAGCAGCAAACAGGGGGTTAACTATGGCTACACCTTC. This encodes CASSKQGVNYGYTF.

The rearrangement joins TRBV20-1 to TRBJ1-2; 9 positions match TRBD1. The CDR3 has 14 amino acids. V gave up 6 bases and J gave up 8 bases; unmatched junction bases: 13. CDR1 is DFQATT and CDR2 is SNEGSKA in the germline V gene (reference sequence). The CDR3 DNA reads as TGCAGTGCCAGTCCCCCCGGGACAGGGCCCGGCTACACCTTC. The encoded protein is CSASPPGTGPGYTF.

This clonotype was found a few times. CDR3 protein: CSARDPRGKETQYF. CDR3 nucleotide sequence: TGCAGTGCTAGAGATCCCCGCGGGAAGGAGACCCAGTACTTC. This sequence joins TRBV20-1 and TRBJ2-5, with D perhaps matching TRBD2 (6 bases). Germline values: CDR1 DFQATT, CDR2 SNEGSKA (reference sequence). CDR3 length equals 14 residues. Trimming took off 0 bases at V and 5 bases at J, with 13 bases between the two ends.

This clonotype was detected a few times. This sequence joins TRBV7-9 and TRBJ2-1, with no clear D. The CDR3 extends over 17 amino acids. Germline loops: CDR1 SEHNR, CDR2 FQNEAQ (reference sequence). V shed 5 bases and J shed 8 bases, with 25 bases lying between them. CDR3 in DNA: TGTGCCAGCAGCCTTGTCGCTTCATCATCCTCCCCCGATGAGCAGTTCTTC. It yields the protein CASSLVASSSSPDEQFF.

In this sample, this clonotype turned up a few times. This chain connects TRBV4-1 to TRBJ2-5; 10 nucleotides agree with TRBD2. Germline lookup yields CDR1 MGHRA and CDR2 YSYEKL. The CDR3 is made up of 18 amino acids. V shed 2 bases, J shed 5 bases, and the junction held 14 bases outside the gene matches. This chain's CDR3 is CASSQPQAASGRYETQYF. CDR3 coding DNA: TGCGCCAGCAGCCAACCTCAGGCGGCTAGCGGGAGATATGAGACCCAGTACTTC.